The sequence of this T cell receptor beta chain was determined in a study of T cell clonality in common variable immunodeficiency. Whole-study results and caveats: CVID subjects shared fewer TCRbeta clones than healthy controls did. Links between repertoire features and CVID complications were heterogeneity-limited. Reportedly, TCR beta sequences from common variable immunodeficiency showed fewer deletions and N-nucleotide insertions. CVID subjects showed higher TCRbeta clonality than healthy controls.

This clone was recorded at least ten times. The antigen is unknown. The repertoire was sequenced with immunoSEQ multiplex PCR; TCRdb's copy has only in-frame clones and lacks some. The table lists tens of thousands of clones, no singletons, with around 3.2% in the top ten. The TCR comes from a person aged 18 to 70 in good health. Sequenced: peripheral blood mononuclear cells.

The chain's CDR3 is CAWSPLGGGLAGKGSSYEQYF. The part of the CDR3 DNA that was read is TGTGCCTGGAGTCCTCTTGGGGGGGGACTAGCGGGAAAGGGGAGCTCCTACGAG. The chain combines TRBV30 with TRBJ2-7; 13 bases match TRBD2. The read terminates 3 residues before the CDR3 end, so the remaining end is supplied by the germline J gene. Losses at the gene ends were 2 bases for V and 0 bases for J; bases not matched to a gene: 19. This CDR3 is 21 amino acids long. Per germline, CDR1 GTSNPN and CDR2 SVGIG (reference sequence). The entire variable domain, with the rest obtained from reference TRBV30 and TRBJ2-7, is as follows: SQTIHQWPATLVQPVGSPLSLECTVEGTSNPNLYWYRQAAGRGLQLLFYSVGIGQISSEVPQNLSASRPQDRQFILSSKKLLLSDSGFYLCAWSPLGGGLAGKGSSYEQYFGPGTRLTVT.